The entry that follows covers one T cell receptor (beta chain) sequence. Its target is unknown. There are 16 residues in the CDR3. Between the trimmed V and J ends, which lost 4 bases and 5 bases, there was a span of 22 bases. Per the germline V gene, CDR1 is SGHRS and CDR2 is YFSETQ. This entry belongs to a study of T cells in Graves' hyperthyroidism and ophthalmopathy. General study results and limits: Most clonotypes expanded in thyroid above 0.001 were likewise present in blood. Ophthalmopathy and stable hyperthyroidism were separated by a 13 V-J model.

Researchers amplified the TCR beta CDR3 regions from RNA transcripts. During a first-round RT-PCR of the TCR CDR3, the HTBI primer set was used. From the multiplex PCR reads, TCRdb called clonotypes with MiXCR, one entry per CDR3 protein. This table has approximately 330,000 distinct CDR3 sequences, roughly 18% appearing once. Diagnoses used clinical symptoms, serum thyroxine and TRAb, thyroid ultrasound and orbital computed tomography. The sequencing sample was made of blood. The receptor comes from a woman in her fifties or sixties with Graves' hyperthyroidism. V is TRBV5-1 and J is TRBJ2-7; weak D call: TRBD2 (5 bases). The CDR3 region is CASSGPVVGVPNEQYF. CDR3 nucleotide sequence: TGCGCCAGCAGCGGCCCAGTCGTGGGAGTCCCGAACGAGCAGTACTTC.